This T cell receptor (beta chain) originates from a study of control samples from healthy donors and cancer patients. The CDR3 has 14 amino acids. With 4 bases removed from V and 2 bases from J, the gap between germline ends came to 12 bases. Germline CDR1 reads LGHDT; CDR2 reads YNNKEL (reference sequence). Clones were sequenced by immunoSEQ multiplex PCR, and TCRdb holds only the in-frame ones, with some missing. The sample has under 85,000 clones; 90% to 95% are singletons. The receptor was isolated from a woman in her forties with lung cancer. The sample consisted of PBMCs. The chain carries TRBV3-1 (or the pseudogene TRBV3-2) and TRBJ2-7; possible D gene TRBD2, 5 bases. The CDR3 DNA reads TGTGCCAGCAGCCGAAGCGAGGGTGCCTACGAGCAGTACTTC. This sequence encodes CASSRSEGAYEQYF.